This entry is about one TCR beta chain. Cells designated naive CD8 were CD45RO-negative and were positively selected for CCR7, with terminally differentiated effector memory CD45RA+ cells excluded. This entry is derived from a study of shared clonotypes between healthy human individuals. This CDR3 contains 16 residues. V was clipped by 4 bases and J by 3 bases; unmatched bases: 9. Germline CDR1 MNHNS, CDR2 SASEGT. Profiled with immunoSEQ multiplex PCR; TCRdb holds only in-frame clones, not every one. This table has over 2 million clones, around 96% appearing once. The clonotype comes from a young man in good health. The chain employs TRBV6-1 and TRBJ1-5; 7 bases map to TRBD1. The specimen sequenced was naive CD8+ T cells sorted from blood. In DNA form, the CDR3 reads TGTGCCAGCAGTGGGGACAGCGGACTACTCAATCAGCCCCAGCATTTT. This sequence encodes CASSGDSGLLNQPQHF.